This T cell receptor beta chain is from a study of identical twins. Study-wide findings and caveats: Out-of-frame alpha sequences common to twins were enriched for low generation probability. Twin pairs had excess sharing that was weaker in beta out-of-frame sequences. In monozygotic twins, models underestimated the sharing of out-of-frame TCR alpha.

Concerning this clonotype itself: The target antigen is unknown.

MiXCR, run by TCRdb on the 5' RACE reads, gives a single entry per CDR3 protein. Seen here are 1.5 million to 2 million distinct CDR3 sequences, more than 30% observed once, and the top ten hold roughly 0.3%. The CDR3 consists of 16 residues. Trimming removed 5 bases at V and 2 bases at J, with 19 bases between. The V and J genes are TRBV12-3 or TRBV12-4 and TRBJ2-7; D perhaps matches TRBD1 (6 bases). The sequencing input was cord blood. This receptor was obtained from a newborn girl in good health. CDR3 sequence: CASSPQWSPGAYEQYF. Written as DNA, the CDR3 is TGTGCCAGCAGTCCTCAATGGAGCCCAGGGGCCTACGAGCAGTACTTC.